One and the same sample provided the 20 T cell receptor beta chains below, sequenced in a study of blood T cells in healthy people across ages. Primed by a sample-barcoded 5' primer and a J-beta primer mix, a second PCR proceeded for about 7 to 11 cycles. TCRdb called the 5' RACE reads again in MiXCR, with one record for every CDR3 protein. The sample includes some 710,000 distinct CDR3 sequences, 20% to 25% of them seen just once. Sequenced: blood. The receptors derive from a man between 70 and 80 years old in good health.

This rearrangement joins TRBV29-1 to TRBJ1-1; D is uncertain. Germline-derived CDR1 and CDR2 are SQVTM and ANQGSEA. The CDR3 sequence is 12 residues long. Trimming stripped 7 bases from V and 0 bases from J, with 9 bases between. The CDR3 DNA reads TGCAGCGGTAGAATTTTGAACACTGAAGCTTTCTTT. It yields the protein CSGRILNTEAFF.

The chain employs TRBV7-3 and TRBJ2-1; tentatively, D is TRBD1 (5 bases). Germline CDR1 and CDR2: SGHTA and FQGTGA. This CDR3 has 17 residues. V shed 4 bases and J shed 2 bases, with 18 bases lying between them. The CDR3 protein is CASSSSDSHLTYNEQFF. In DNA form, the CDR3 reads TGTGCCAGCAGCTCATCAGACAGCCACCTTACCTACAATGAGCAGTTCTTC.

The CDR3 DNA is TGCGCCAGCAGCTTGTTCGGGGTTGGGGCCAACGTCCTGACTTTC. Its protein is CASSLFGVGANVLTF. The chain uses TRBV5-1 and TRBJ2-6, with D perhaps matching TRBD2 (5 bases). The CDR3 spans 15 residues. V was shortened by 1 base and J by 3 bases, with 8 bases between the two germline ends. The germline V gene encodes CDR1 SGHRS and CDR2 YFSETQ.

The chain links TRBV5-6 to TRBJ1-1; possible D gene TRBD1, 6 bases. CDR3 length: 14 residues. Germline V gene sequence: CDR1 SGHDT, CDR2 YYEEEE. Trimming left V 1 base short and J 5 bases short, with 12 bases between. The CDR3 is CASSLQGRRTEAFF. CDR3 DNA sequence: TGTGCCAGCAGCTTGCAGGGGCGGAGAACTGAAGCTTTCTTT.

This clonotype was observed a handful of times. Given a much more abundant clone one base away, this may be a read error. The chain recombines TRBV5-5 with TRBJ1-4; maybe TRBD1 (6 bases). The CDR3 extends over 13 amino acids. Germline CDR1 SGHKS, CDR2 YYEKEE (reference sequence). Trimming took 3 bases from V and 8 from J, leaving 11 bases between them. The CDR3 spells CASSCAGDEKLFF. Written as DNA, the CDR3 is TGTGCCAGCAGCTGTGCAGGGGACGAAAAACTGTTTTTT.

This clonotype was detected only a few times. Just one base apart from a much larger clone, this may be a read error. CDR3 sequence reads: CVISVQGSFWLAYNEQFF. For the CDR3, the DNA is TGTGTCATCAGTGTACAGGGTTCGTTTTGGCTTGCCTACAATGAGCAGTTCTTC. This rearrangement joins TRBV10-3 to TRBJ2-1; a possible D gene is TRBD1 (6 bases). The CDR3 extends over 18 amino acids. Germline V gives CDR1 ENHRY, CDR2 SYGVKD.

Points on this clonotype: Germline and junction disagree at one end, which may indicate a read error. The DNA of the CDR3 is TGCAGCGTGGGGGGGCAAGAGACCCAGTCCTTC. Protein sequence: CSVGGQETQSF. The rearrangement links TRBV29-1 to TRBJ2-5; possibly TRBD2 for D (7 bases). Germline V CDR1 and CDR2: SQVTM, ANQGSEA. The CDR3 totals 11 residues.

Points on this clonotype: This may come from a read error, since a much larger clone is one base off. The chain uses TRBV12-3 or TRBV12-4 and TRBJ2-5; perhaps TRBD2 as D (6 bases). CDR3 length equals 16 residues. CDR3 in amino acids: CASSFVFGDSYNEQLF. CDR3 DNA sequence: TGTGCCAGCAGTTTTGTCTTCGGGGACTCCTACAATGAGCAGCTCTTC.

CDR3 sequence reads: CASSFGRTANSYEQYV. CDR3 in DNA: TGTGCCAGCAGCTTTGGGAGGACGGCCAACTCCTACGAGCAGTACGTC. The J gene is TRBJ2-1, the V gene TRBV5-6, with D perhaps matching TRBD2 (6 bases). Gene TRBJ2-7 matches the end of the DNA better, so the J call may be wrong. CDR1 and CDR2 (germline): SGHDT, YYEEEE. This CDR3 is 16 amino acids long.

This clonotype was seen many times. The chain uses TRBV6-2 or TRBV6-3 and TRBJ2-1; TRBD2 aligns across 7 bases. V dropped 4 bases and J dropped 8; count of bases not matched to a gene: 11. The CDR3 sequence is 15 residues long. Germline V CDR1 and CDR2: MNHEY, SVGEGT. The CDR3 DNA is TGTGCCAGCAGTTCATCGGGGAGGGCCCGAGATGAGCAGTTCTTC. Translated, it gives CASSSSGRARDEQFF.

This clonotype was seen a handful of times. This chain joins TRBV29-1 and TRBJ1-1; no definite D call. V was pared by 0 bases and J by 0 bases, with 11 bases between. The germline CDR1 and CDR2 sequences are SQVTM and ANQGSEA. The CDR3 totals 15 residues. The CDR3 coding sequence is TGCAGCGTTGAAGATCTGGACGGCTTGAACACTGAAGCTTTCTTT. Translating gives CSVEDLDGLNTEAFF.

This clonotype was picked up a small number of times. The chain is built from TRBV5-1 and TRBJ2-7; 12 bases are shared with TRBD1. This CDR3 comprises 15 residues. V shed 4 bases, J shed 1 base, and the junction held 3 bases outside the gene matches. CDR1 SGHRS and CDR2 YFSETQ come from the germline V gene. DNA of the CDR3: TGCGCCAGCAGCGGGACAGGGGGCAGTTCCTACGAGCAGTACTTC. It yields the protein CASSGTGGSSYEQYF.

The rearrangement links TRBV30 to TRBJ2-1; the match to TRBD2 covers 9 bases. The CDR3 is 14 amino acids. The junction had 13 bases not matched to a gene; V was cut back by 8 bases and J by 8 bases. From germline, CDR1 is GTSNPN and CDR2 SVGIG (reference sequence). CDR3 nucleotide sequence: TGTGCCGAAAATTCACGTAGCGGGAGTGATGAGCAGTTCTTC. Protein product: CAENSRSGSDEQFF.

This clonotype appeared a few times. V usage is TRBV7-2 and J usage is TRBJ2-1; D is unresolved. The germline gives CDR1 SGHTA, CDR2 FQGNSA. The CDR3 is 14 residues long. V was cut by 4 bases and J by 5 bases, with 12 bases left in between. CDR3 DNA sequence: TGTGCCAGCAGCTCCCCCGCTTCAAACAATGAGCAGTTCTTC. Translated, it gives CASSSPASNNEQFF.

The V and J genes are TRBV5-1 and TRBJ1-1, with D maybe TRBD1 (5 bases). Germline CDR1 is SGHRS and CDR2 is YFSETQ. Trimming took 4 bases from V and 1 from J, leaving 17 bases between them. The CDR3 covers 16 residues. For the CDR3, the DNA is TGCGCCAGCAGCCATTCTGGGACGGGGTCGAACACTGAAGCTTTCTTT. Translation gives CASSHSGTGSNTEAFF.

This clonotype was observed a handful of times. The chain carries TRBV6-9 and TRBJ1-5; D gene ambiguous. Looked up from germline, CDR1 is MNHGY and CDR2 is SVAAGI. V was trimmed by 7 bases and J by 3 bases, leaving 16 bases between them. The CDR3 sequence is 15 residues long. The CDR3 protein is CASIFVAQHNQPQHF. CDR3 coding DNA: TGTGCCAGCATCTTCGTGGCCCAGCACAATCAGCCCCAGCATTTT.

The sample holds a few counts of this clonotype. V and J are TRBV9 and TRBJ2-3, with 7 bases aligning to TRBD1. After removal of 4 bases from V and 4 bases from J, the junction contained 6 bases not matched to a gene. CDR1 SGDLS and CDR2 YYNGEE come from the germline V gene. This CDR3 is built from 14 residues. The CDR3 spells CASSPLGGADTQYF. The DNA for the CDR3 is TGTGCCAGCAGCCCCTTAGGGGGCGCAGATACGCAGTATTTT.

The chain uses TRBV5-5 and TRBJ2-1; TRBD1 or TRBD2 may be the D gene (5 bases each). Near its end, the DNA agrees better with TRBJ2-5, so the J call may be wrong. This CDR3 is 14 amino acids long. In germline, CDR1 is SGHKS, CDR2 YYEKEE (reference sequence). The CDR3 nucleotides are TGTGCCAGCAGCCGGGACCAGCAGCAAGAGACCCAGTACTTC. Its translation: CASSRDQQQETQYF.

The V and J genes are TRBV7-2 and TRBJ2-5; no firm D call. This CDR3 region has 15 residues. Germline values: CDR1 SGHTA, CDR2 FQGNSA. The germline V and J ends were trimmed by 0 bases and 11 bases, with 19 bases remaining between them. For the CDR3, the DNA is TGTGCCAGCAGCTTAGCAGCTTCCCAAATGGGCGCGCAGTACTTC. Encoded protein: CASSLAASQMGAQYF.

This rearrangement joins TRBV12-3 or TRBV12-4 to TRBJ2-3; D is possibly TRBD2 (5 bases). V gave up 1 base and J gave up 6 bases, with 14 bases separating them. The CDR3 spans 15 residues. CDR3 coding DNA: TGTGCCAGCAGTTTAGGCAGGAGGCCGTCCGATACGCAGTATTTT. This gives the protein CASSLGRRPSDTQYF.